This T cell receptor (beta chain) came from a study of blood T cell repertoires in COVID-19. Study as a whole: Acute and convalescent COVID-19 specimens originated in the United States, Italy and Spain.

Produced via immunoSEQ multiplex PCR; TCRdb's table is partial and in-frame only. This sample has under 250,000 clones, with 80% to 90% found just once. The CDR3 loop spans 14 amino acids. Germline assignment: CDR1 WSHSY and CDR2 SAAADI. V was pared by 4 bases and J by 1 base, with 10 bases between. Participant ages covered roughly 18 to 89 years across about 22 US areas. Exposed volunteers were people who met a COVID-19 case within 2 weeks before study entry. Sequencing was performed on PBMCs or T cells enriched from blood (not recorded which). The receptor comes from a woman aged 45 to 65 who had been exposed to COVID-19. The rearrangement joins TRBV10-2 to TRBJ1-1; no clear D. This chain's CDR3 is CASSVRGANTEAFF. Written as DNA, the CDR3 is TGCGCCAGCAGTGTACGGGGAGCGAACACTGAAGCTTTCTTT.